This TCR beta chain was identified in a study of shared clonotypes between healthy human individuals. Produced via immunoSEQ multiplex PCR; TCRdb's table is partial and in-frame only. The repertoire holds fewer than 700,000 clones, with approximately 95% as singletons. CD45RO-negative, CCR7-positively selected cells formed the naive CD8 fraction, excluding terminally differentiated effector memory CD45RA+ cells. This CDR3 contains 21 residues. Looked up from germline, CDR1 is SGHRS and CDR2 is YFSETQ. J gave up 2 bases and V 4 bases, and 21 bases lay outside the gene matches. The rearrangement joins TRBV5-1 to TRBJ2-1, with 10 bases aligning to TRBD2. This clonotype originated in a woman in her twenties or thirties in good health. The sample consisted of naive CD8+ T cells sorted from blood. The CDR3 protein is CASSEIPKREGPPGTYNEQFF. CDR3 sequence (DNA): TGCGCCAGCAGCGAAATCCCCAAGCGGGAGGGCCCTCCGGGGACCTACAATGAGCAGTTCTTC.